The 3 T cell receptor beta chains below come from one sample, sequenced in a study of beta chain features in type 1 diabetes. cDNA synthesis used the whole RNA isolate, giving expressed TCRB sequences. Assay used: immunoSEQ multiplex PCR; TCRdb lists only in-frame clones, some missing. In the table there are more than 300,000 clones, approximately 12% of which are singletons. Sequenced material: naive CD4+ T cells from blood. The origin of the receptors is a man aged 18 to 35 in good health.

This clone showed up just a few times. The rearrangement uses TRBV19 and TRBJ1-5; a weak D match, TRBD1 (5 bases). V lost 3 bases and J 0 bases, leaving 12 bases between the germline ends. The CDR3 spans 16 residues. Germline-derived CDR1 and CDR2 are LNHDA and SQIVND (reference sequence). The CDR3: CASSIAVDSSNQPQHF. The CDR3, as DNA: TGTGCCAGTAGTATTGCCGTCGACAGTAGCAATCAGCCCCAGCATTTT.

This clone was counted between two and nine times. DNA for the CDR3: TGTGCCAGCAGCGAGAACCTACAGGGACCAGGCTACACCTTC. Residues: CASSENLQGPGYTF. This rearrangement joins TRBV7-2 to TRBJ1-2; the D gene is possibly TRBD1 (6 bases). Germline V gene data show CDR1 as SGHTA and CDR2 as FQGNSA. CDR3 length: 14 residues. V gave up 5 bases and J gave up 8 bases, with 18 bases separating them.

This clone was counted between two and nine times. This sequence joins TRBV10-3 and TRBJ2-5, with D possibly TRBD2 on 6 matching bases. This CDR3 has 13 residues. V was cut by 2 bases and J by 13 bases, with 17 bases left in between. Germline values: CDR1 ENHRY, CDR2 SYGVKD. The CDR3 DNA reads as TGTGCCATCAGTGAGAGGGGAGGACGCCCACGGTACTTC. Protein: CAISERGGRPRYF.